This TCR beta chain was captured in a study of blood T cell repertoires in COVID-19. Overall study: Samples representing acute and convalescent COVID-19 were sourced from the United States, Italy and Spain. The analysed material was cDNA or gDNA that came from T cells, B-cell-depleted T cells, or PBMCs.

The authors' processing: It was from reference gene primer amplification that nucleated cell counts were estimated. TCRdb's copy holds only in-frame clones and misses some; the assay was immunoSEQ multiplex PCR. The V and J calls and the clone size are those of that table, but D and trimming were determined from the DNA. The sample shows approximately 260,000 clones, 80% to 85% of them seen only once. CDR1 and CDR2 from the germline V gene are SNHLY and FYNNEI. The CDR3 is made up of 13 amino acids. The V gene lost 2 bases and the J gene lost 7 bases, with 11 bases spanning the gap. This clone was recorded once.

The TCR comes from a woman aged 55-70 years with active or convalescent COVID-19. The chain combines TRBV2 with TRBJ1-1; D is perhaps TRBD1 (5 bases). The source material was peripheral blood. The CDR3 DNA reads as TGTGCCAGCAGTGAACGGAGACAGAGTGAAGCTTTCTTT. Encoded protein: CASSERRQSEAFF.